Listed here is a single TCR beta chain. The data belong to a study of technical replicates of blood from a handful of donors. Sequencing used immunoSEQ multiplex PCR; TCRdb keeps in-frame clones, though not all of them. The sample yields over 50,000 clones, more than 70% seen once. The CDR3 has 15 amino acids. Germline V gene lookup returns CDR1 SGHTA and CDR2 FQGNSA. With 5 bases clipped from V and 3 bases from J, the junction kept 9 bases outside the gene matches. The origin of this receptor is a human donor in good health. Some clones in this sample may be carry-over from other donors' samples. The rearrangement uses TRBV7-2 and TRBJ2-7; TRBD2 agrees at 8 bases. Sequences were obtained from PBMCs. CDR3 residues: CASSDPPGGNYEQYF. The CDR3 DNA follows: TGTGCCAGCAGCGACCCGCCGGGAGGGAACTACGAGCAGTACTTC.